This entry lists 20 T cell receptor beta chains sequenced from one sample in a study of shared clonotypes between healthy human individuals. Profiled with immunoSEQ multiplex PCR; TCRdb holds only in-frame clones, not every one. This sample has some 2,100,000 clones, with roughly 95% found just once. The specimen was naive CD4+ T cells sorted from blood. Subset here: CD45RA+ positively selected. These receptor sequences come from a man aged 18 to 35 in good health.

DNA for the CDR3: TGTGCCAGCTGCTACAGACTAGCGGGGGGGCCCTACGAGCAGTACTTC. It is translated as CASCYRLAGGPYEQYF. This rearrangement joins TRBV5-4 to TRBJ2-7; 14 positions match TRBD2. There are 16 residues in the CDR3. Trimming took 7 bases from V and 2 from J; bases not matched to a gene: 8. Germline CDR1 reads SGHNT; CDR2 reads YYREEE (reference sequence).

The chain recombines TRBV30 with TRBJ1-5; no clear D. The CDR3 consists of 13 residues. Germline V gene data show CDR1 as GTSNPN and CDR2 as SVGIG (reference sequence). The germline V and J ends were trimmed by 0 bases and 4 bases, with 7 bases remaining between them. CDR3 residues: CAWSVEQNQPQHF. In nucleotides, the CDR3 is TGTGCCTGGAGTGTCGAGCAGAATCAGCCCCAGCATTTT.

This clone was picked up one time. This chain connects TRBV5-6 to TRBJ1-1; D is unclear. With 2 bases removed from V and 4 bases from J, the gap between germline ends came to 15 bases. The CDR3 is 15 amino acids. The V gene's germline CDR1 is SGHDT and CDR2 YYEEEE. The CDR3: CASSLLDTSFTEAFF. For the CDR3, the DNA is TGTGCCAGCAGCTTATTAGACACCTCGTTCACTGAAGCTTTCTTT.

The chain carries TRBV5-6 and TRBJ2-7, with TRBD1 matching 12 bases. Per germline, CDR1 SGHDT and CDR2 YYEEEE. CDR3 length: 16 residues. V lost 4 bases and J lost 6; bases outside the gene matches: 11. In nucleotides, the CDR3 is TGTGCCAGCAGCCTGCTTCCCGGGACAGGGGGCCGCGAGCAGTACTTC. It specifies CASSLLPGTGGREQYF.

V is TRBV13 and J is TRBJ1-4; TRBD1 is a possible D gene (6 bases). The germline V gene encodes CDR1 PRHDT and CDR2 FYEKMQ (reference sequence). Between the trimmed V and J ends, which lost 2 bases and 3 bases, there was a span of 13 bases. The CDR3 has 16 amino acids. CDR3 coding DNA: TGTGCCAGCAGCTTACGCAGGACAGTACCTAATGAAAAACTGTTTTTT. This sequence encodes CASSLRRTVPNEKLFF.

This clone was seen just once. This chain connects TRBV4-1 to TRBJ2-2; D is possibly TRBD2 (6 bases). Trimming stripped 1 base from V and 5 bases from J, with 17 bases between. In germline, CDR1 is MGHRA, CDR2 YSYEKL. The CDR3 totals 17 residues. This CDR3 is CASSQVIMTRGTGELFF. The CDR3 coding sequence is TGCGCCAGCAGCCAAGTTATAATGACTAGAGGGACCGGGGAGCTGTTTTTT.

This chain joins TRBV10-3 and TRBJ1-2; D gene ambiguous. Trimming stripped 0 bases from V and 8 bases from J, with 16 bases between. From germline, CDR1 is ENHRY and CDR2 SYGVKD. The CDR3 spans 15 residues. CDR3 amino acids: CAISESFTPTEGYTF. For the CDR3, the DNA is TGTGCCATCAGTGAGTCGTTCACGCCAACGGAGGGCTACACCTTC.

The V call is TRBV6-1, the J call TRBJ1-6; a possible D gene is TRBD1 (6 bases). Per germline, CDR1 MNHNS and CDR2 SASEGT. The V and J ends lost 5 bases and 6 bases respectively, with 14 bases between them. The CDR3 consists of 15 residues. The DNA for the CDR3 is TGTGCCAGCAGTACACAGGGAGCCGGTAATTCACCCCTCCACTTT. It specifies CASSTQGAGNSPLHF.

The chain combines TRBV5-6 with TRBJ2-5; D not resolved. Trimming pared 1 base from V and 1 base from J, leaving 5 bases between. Germline CDR1 SGHDT, CDR2 YYEEEE. The CDR3 loop spans 13 amino acids. The CDR3 is CASSLYSQETQYF. In DNA form, the CDR3 reads TGTGCCAGCAGCTTGTACAGCCAAGAGACCCAGTACTTC.

The CDR3 bases are TGCGCCAGCAGCCGCCCGGGGGGACAGGGGGCTAGTCAGCCCCAGCATTTT. Translating it yields CASSRPGGQGASQPQHF. The V call is TRBV5-1, the J call TRBJ1-5; 12 bases align to TRBD1. Germline CDR1 is SGHRS and CDR2 is YFSETQ. This CDR3 is built from 17 residues. V was clipped by 4 bases and J by 6 bases; unmatched bases: 11.

This chain connects TRBV4-1 to TRBJ1-5, with D uncertain. Germline CDR1 and CDR2: MGHRA and YSYEKL. Trimming removed 3 bases at V and 4 bases at J, with 25 bases between. The CDR3 is 19 amino acids. CDR3 in amino acids: CASSQIAWGGEVGNQPQHF. The CDR3 DNA follows: TGCGCCAGCAGCCAGATTGCTTGGGGAGGTGAGGTCGGAAATCAGCCCCAGCATTTT.

The V gene is TRBV28, the J gene TRBJ2-5; D is possibly TRBD2 (6 bases). Germline CDR1 reads MDHEN; CDR2 reads SYDVKM. Deletions cut 2 bases from V and 2 bases from J, with 9 bases between. The CDR3 covers 14 residues. This chain's CDR3 is CASSLLAIQETQYF. The CDR3 DNA is TGTGCCAGCAGTTTACTAGCGATTCAAGAGACCCAGTACTTC.

The rearrangement joins TRBV11-1 to TRBJ1-6, with TRBD1 matching 7 bases. After removal of 1 base from V and 3 bases from J, the junction contained 0 bases not matched to a gene. This CDR3 comprises 15 residues. Germline CDR1 and CDR2: SGHAT and FQDESV (reference sequence). CDR3 amino acids: CASSLDRGYNSPLHF. CDR3 bases: TGTGCCAGCAGCTTAGACAGGGGCTATAATTCACCCCTCCACTTT.

The chain recombines TRBV28 with TRBJ1-1; D is possibly TRBD1 (6 bases). CDR1 MDHEN and CDR2 SYDVKM come from the germline V gene. V lost 3 bases and J lost 6, with 8 bases in between. The CDR3 is 12 residues long. CDR3 loop: CASSFGTPEAFF. The CDR3 nucleotides read TGTGCCAGCAGTTTCGGGACACCTGAAGCTTTCTTT. Filled out from reference TRBV28 and TRBJ1-1, the complete variable domain reads DVKVTQSSRYLVKRTGEKVFLECVQDMDHENMFWYRQDPGLGLRLIYFSYDVKMKEKGDIPEGYSVSREKKERFSLILESASTNQTSMYLCASSFGTPEAFFGQGTRLTVV.

CDR3 nucleotide sequence: TGTGCCAGCAGCGTAATTGCAGGGAGAAATTCACCCCTCCACTTT. It translates to CASSVIAGRNSPLHF. The chain links TRBV27 to TRBJ1-6, with D perhaps TRBD1 (5 bases). Germline V gene sequence: CDR1 MNHEY, CDR2 SMNVEV (reference sequence). Deletions cut 6 bases from V and 7 bases from J, with 16 bases between. This CDR3 is 15 amino acids long.

The table lists this clone with a count of one. The chain employs TRBV19 and TRBJ2-3; TRBD2 agrees at 11 bases. The CDR3 totals 15 residues. Per germline, CDR1 LNHDA and CDR2 SQIVND (reference sequence). Losses at the gene ends were 4 bases for V and 6 bases for J; bases not matched to a gene: 6. The CDR3 sequence: CASSTSGGSGDTQYF. For the CDR3, the DNA is TGTGCCAGTAGTACTAGCGGGGGGAGTGGGGATACGCAGTATTTT.

The gene calls are TRBV2 and TRBJ1-4; D gene ambiguous. Germline V CDR1 and CDR2: SNHLY, FYNNEI. The length of the CDR3 is 13 residues. Trimming cost V 5 bases and J 8 bases, with 12 bases left between them. The CDR3 reads CASSSPRFEKLFF. CDR3 bases: TGTGCCAGCAGTTCACCTCGTTTCGAAAAACTGTTTTTT.

The rearrangement links TRBV27 to TRBJ1-5; D ambiguous. Per the germline V gene, CDR1 is MNHEY and CDR2 is SMNVEV (reference sequence). CDR3 length equals 14 residues. The V and J ends lost 2 bases and 4 bases respectively, with 9 bases between them. CDR3: CASSLIGLNQPQHF. DNA of the CDR3: TGTGCCAGCAGTTTAATAGGCCTAAATCAGCCCCAGCATTTT.

Only one count was recorded for this clone. The V gene is TRBV5-1, the J gene TRBJ1-6; no clear D. This CDR3 contains 15 residues. Germline V gene sequence: CDR1 SGHRS, CDR2 YFSETQ. The V gene lost 0 bases and the J gene lost 7 bases, with 11 bases spanning the gap. CDR3 protein: CASSLEGGQNSPLHF. Written as DNA, the CDR3 is TGCGCCAGCAGCTTGGAGGGAGGGCAAAATTCACCCCTCCACTTT.

The rearrangement joins TRBV6-6 to TRBJ2-7; maybe TRBD1 (6 bases). The CDR3 is 13 residues long. The V end lost 6 bases, the J end lost 0 bases, and 9 bases lay between the germline ends. The germline gives CDR1 MNHNY, CDR2 SVGAGI (reference sequence). The chain's CDR3 is CASSNRASYEQYF. CDR3 coding DNA: TGTGCCAGCAGCAACAGGGCCTCCTACGAGCAGTACTTC.